This T cell receptor (beta chain) was identified during a study of shared clonotypes between healthy human individuals. Study results and limitations: It was observed that about 5% of naive CD4 clonotypes were shared across several donors.

The naive CD8 subset, CD45RO-negative cells positively selected for CCR7, excluded terminally differentiated effector memory CD45RA+ cells. Concerning this clone itself: Its specificity is unknown.

Original handling: With immunoSEQ giving junction-only sequences and no quality scores, filtering differed. Some clones are missing from TCRdb's copy, which holds only in-frame ones; the method was immunoSEQ multiplex PCR. V and J calls and clone size follow that table, whereas D and trimming were derived from the DNA. The data show just over 2,000,000 clones, about 95% seen once. The CDR3 loop spans 17 amino acids. Germline V lookup: CDR1 SNHLY, CDR2 FYNNEI. Trimming removed 8 bases at V and 7 bases at J, with 27 bases between. The TCR was taken from a man between 18 and 35 years old in good health. The J gene is TRBJ2-1, the V gene TRBV2; the D gene could be TRBD1 or TRBD2 (6 bases each). The material sequenced was naive CD8+ T cells sorted from blood. The CDR3 here is CASPDGILGGGGNEQFF. The DNA for the CDR3 is TGTGCCAGCCCCGACGGAATTTTAGGGGGAGGAGGAAATGAGCAGTTCTTC.